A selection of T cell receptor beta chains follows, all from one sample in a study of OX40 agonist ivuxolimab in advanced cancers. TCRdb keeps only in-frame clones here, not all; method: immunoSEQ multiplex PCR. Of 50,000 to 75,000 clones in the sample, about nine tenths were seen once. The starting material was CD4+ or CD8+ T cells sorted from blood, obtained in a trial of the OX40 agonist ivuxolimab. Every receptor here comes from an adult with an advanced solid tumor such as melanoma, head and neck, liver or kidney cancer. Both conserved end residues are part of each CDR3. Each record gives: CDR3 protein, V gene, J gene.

CDR3 protein: CASSQWTSGFNEQFF
V gene: TRBV19
J gene: TRBJ2-1

CDR3 protein: CASSPTPNTEAFF
V gene: TRBV11-2
J gene: TRBJ1-1

CDR3 protein: CASSFGTGGFYEQYF
V gene: TRBV13
J gene: TRBJ2-7

CDR3 protein: CATSEGGEVNTEAFF
V gene: TRBV15
J gene: TRBJ1-1

CDR3 protein: CASSEIMGTGGNIQYF
V gene: TRBV2
J gene: TRBJ2-4

CDR3 protein: CASSAGSGYTF
V gene: TRBV5-4
J gene: TRBJ1-2

CDR3 protein: CASRGMGQGLDEQYF
V gene: TRBV27
J gene: TRBJ2-7

CDR3 protein: CASATDRRTDTQYF
V gene: TRBV6-6
J gene: TRBJ2-3

CDR3 protein: CASRIANEQFF
V gene: TRBV6-5
J gene: TRBJ2-1

CDR3 protein: CASSFNTNTGELFF
V gene: TRBV7-3
J gene: TRBJ2-2

CDR3 protein: CSAIQGAEAFF
V gene: TRBV20-1
J gene: TRBJ1-1

CDR3 protein: CASSLGTAINLNYGYTF
V gene: TRBV5-4
J gene: TRBJ1-2

CDR3 protein: CASNDIRNEQFF
V gene: TRBV28
J gene: TRBJ2-1

CDR3 protein: CASSQDRGLIRTEAFF
V gene: TRBV14
J gene: TRBJ1-1

CDR3 protein: CASSLVGPYEQYF
V gene: TRBV27
J gene: TRBJ2-7

CDR3 protein: CASSKPDRGESYEQYF
V gene: TRBV21-1
J gene: TRBJ2-7

CDR3 protein: CASSEPVGVNTGELFF
V gene: TRBV6-1
J gene: TRBJ2-2

CDR3 protein: CASSSPGGTDTQYF
V gene: TRBV7-8
J gene: TRBJ2-3

CDR3 protein: CASSGTGLGYTF
V gene: TRBV11-2
J gene: TRBJ1-2

CDR3 protein: CASSLEASGADTQYF
V gene: TRBV28
J gene: TRBJ2-3

CDR3 protein: CASRWGRNTEAFF
V gene: TRBV19
J gene: TRBJ1-1

CDR3 protein: CSVEAPGVDYGYTF
V gene: TRBV29-1
J gene: TRBJ1-2

CDR3 protein: CASSAESLSYNSPLHF
V gene: TRBV9
J gene: TRBJ1-6

CDR3 protein: CASSSTGVGYGYTF
V gene: TRBV5-1
J gene: TRBJ1-2

CDR3 protein: CASSRDRGYGYTF
V gene: TRBV19
J gene: TRBJ1-2

CDR3 protein: CASSYAQGETQYF
V gene: TRBV6-5
J gene: TRBJ2-5

CDR3 protein: CSVPTPPYGYTF
V gene: TRBV29-1
J gene: TRBJ1-2

CDR3 protein: CASSPPGQGGNTEAFF
V gene: TRBV7-8
J gene: TRBJ1-1

CDR3 protein: CAISEPLGTSGGTSTDTQYF
V gene: TRBV10-3
J gene: TRBJ2-3